A selection of T cell receptor beta chains follows, all from one sample in a study of cytomegalovirus exposure and HLA in healthy donors. Produced via immunoSEQ multiplex PCR; TCRdb's table is partial and in-frame only. The repertoire includes 150,000 to 200,000 clones, approximately 80% of them detected once, and under 5% sits in the top ten. Input material: PBMCs. The receptors here all came from a man aged 18-30 years in good health and CMV-seronegative. Both conserved end residues are part of each CDR3. A D gene is named only where the DNA matches it firmly. Expanded clones get a size class; other rows say once, few or many, or leave the size out.

J,V,size,D,DNA,CDR3
TRBJ2-1,TRBV13,.,.,TGTGCCAGCAGCTTATCGACGGGAGTGTGGTACAATGAGCAGTTCTTC,CASSLSTGVWYNEQFF
TRBJ2-1,TRBV5-1,.,.,TGCGCCAGCAGCTTGGTAACTATCAATGAGCAGTTCTTC,CASSLVTINEQFF
TRBJ1-2,TRBV5-1,once,TRBD1,TGCGCCAGCAGCTTAGGCAGGACAGGGGTAGGCTACACCTTC,CASSLGRTGVGYTF
TRBJ1-1,TRBV18,.,TRBD1,TGTGCCAGCTCGCCGACAGGGGGCGCGTCCTACACTGAAGCTTTCTTT,CASSPTGGASYTEAFF
TRBJ2-3,TRBV19,.,TRBD2,TGTGCCAGTAGTATGGGTGGGACTAGCGGCGGAGATACGCAGTATTTT,CASSMGGTSGGDTQYF
TRBJ2-7,TRBV5-8,.,.,TGTGCCAGCAGCTTGACAGACTCCTACGAGCAGTACTTC,CASSLTDSYEQYF
TRBJ2-7,TRBV7-7,few,.,TGTGCTAGCAGCCCGCTGGTGGGCAACGGAATCGACGAGCAGTACTTC,CASSPLVGNGIDEQYF
TRBJ1-1,TRBV15,.,.,TGTGCCACCAGCAGAAGGAGCGGGGCACGGGATGAAGCTTTCTTT,CATSRRSGARDEAFF
TRBJ1-5,TRBV25-1,.,.,TGTGCCAGCAGTGAAGCAGGCAGGGAGGTACAGCCCCAGCATTTT,CASSEAGREVQPQHF
TRBJ2-1,TRBV28,.,TRBD2,TGTGCCAGCAGTCACATCCCCGGGACTATAGACCATGAGCAGTTCTTC,CASSHIPGTIDHEQFF
TRBJ2-7,TRBV19,.,TRBD1,TGTGCCAGTAGTCCGTCCCGGGACAGGGGCTCCTACGAGCAGTACTTC,CASSPSRDRGSYEQYF
TRBJ2-7,TRBV18,.,.,TGTGCCAGCTCACCCCTCAGGGACTACGAGCAGTACTTC,CASSPLRDYEQYF
TRBJ2-4,TRBV6-6,.,.,TGTGCCAGCGGGGAGGAGGGGATGGGAGCCAAAAACATTCAGTACTTC,CASGEEGMGAKNIQYF
TRBJ2-4,TRBV2,.,.,TGTGCCAGCAGAGAAGGGGCAGACATTCAGTACTTC,CASREGADIQYF
TRBJ2-1,TRBV6-4,many,TRBD2,TGTGCCAGCAGTAAGAATAGCGGGAGCGGGGATGAGCAGTTCTTC,CASSKNSGSGDEQFF
TRBJ2-5,TRBV14,.,TRBD1,TGTGCCAGCAGCCCGTACAGGGGAAATTCAGAGACCCAGTACTTC,CASSPYRGNSETQYF
TRBJ1-1,TRBV19,.,.,TGTGCCAGTAGTTGGCGGGAAGGCCCGAACACTGAAGCTTTCTTT,CASSWREGPNTEAFF
TRBJ1-2,TRBV28,.,TRBD1,TGTGCCAGCAGGTCTTCCTTAGGGACAGGGGGCGTTGGTGGCTACACCTTC,CASRSSLGTGGVGGYTF
TRBJ2-1,TRBV9,.,.,TGTGCCAGCAGCGCGGCGGTGGAGGGAGGCTCCTACAATGAGCAGTTCTTC,CASSAAVEGGSYNEQFF
TRBJ1-1,TRBV5-1,.,.,TGCGCCAGCAGCCCCTTGGCCCCCGGGTTGAACACTGAAGCTTTCTTT,CASSPLAPGLNTEAFF
TRBJ2-5,TRBV27,once,.,TGTGCCAGCAGTTTGTGGGGACAACGGGAGACCCAGTACTTC,CASSLWGQRETQYF
TRBJ2-3,TRBV28,once,TRBD1,TGTGCCAGCAGTTTAGGAGGGGACAGGGTGGAGTATTTT,CASSLGGDRVEYF
TRBJ1-2,TRBV29-1,few,.,TGCAGCGTTGTAGGGGGTGAGGCCTATGGCTACACCTTC,CSVVGGEAYGYTF
TRBJ2-3,TRBV7-9,.,TRBD1,TGTGCCCTAATCAGGGACAGGGATCCAGATACGCAGTATTTT,CALIRDRDPDTQYF
TRBJ2-1,TRBV25-1,.,TRBD2,TGTGCCAGCAGTGAATTTCCTAGCGGGAGGCACGACAATGAGCAGTTCTTC,CASSEFPSGRHDNEQFF
TRBJ2-1,TRBV5-1,few,TRBD2,TGCGCCAGCAGCTTTGGACTAGGTACGGATGAGCAGTTCTTC,CASSFGLGTDEQFF
TRBJ2-7,TRBV5-4,.,TRBD2,TGTGCCAGCAGCCCTCCATTAGGGGAGGGGCCTCTGTCCTACGAGCAGTACTTC,CASSPPLGEGPLSYEQYF
TRBJ2-7,TRBV28,.,TRBD2,TGTGCCAGCAGTTTGGACCCCCGGGGGGGGGCGGGCGAGCAGTACTTC,CASSLDPRGGAGEQYF
TRBJ2-3,TRBV9,.,.,TGTGCCAGCAGCCCTTGGGCCGCCACAGATACGCAGTATTTT,CASSPWAATDTQYF
TRBJ2-7,TRBV11-2,.,TRBD1,TGTGCCAGCAGAAGAACTAACAGGGGGTTCTTGGCAGGCGAGCAGTACTTC,CASRRTNRGFLAGEQYF
TRBJ2-7,TRBV27,.,TRBD1,TGTGCCAGCAGTTTCATTGCGCCAGGACAGGACGCGCAGTACTTC,CASSFIAPGQDAQYF
TRBJ2-1,TRBV11-3,.,.,TGTGCCAGCAGCTTAAAGGGGGTTGGGGTTAGGGATGAGCAGTTCTTC,CASSLKGVGVRDEQFF
TRBJ2-1,TRBV4-2,.,.,TGTGCCAGCAGCCAAGAGCCGGGGGTCCCGGATGAGCAGTTCTTC,CASSQEPGVPDEQFF
TRBJ2-1,TRBV5-1,.,.,TGCGCCAGCAGCTTGGAAGGGGACTCCTACAATGAGCAGTTCTTC,CASSLEGDSYNEQFF
TRBJ1-1,TRBV5-4,.,TRBD1,TGTGCCAGCAGCTTGGGGGGGACAGGGGGCAAGTGGACCACTGAAGCTTTCTTT,CASSLGGTGGKWTTEAFF
TRBJ1-5,TRBV30,.,.,TGTGCCTGGAGCATTGCGCATCTTAGCAATCAGCCCCAGCATTTT,CAWSIAHLSNQPQHF
TRBJ2-7,TRBV28,.,.,TGTGCCAGCAAAACCGCGGAGGGAAGGGGATACGAGCAGTACTTC,CASKTAEGRGYEQYF
TRBJ2-1,TRBV7-9,.,TRBD2,TGTGCCAGCAGCCGGCTAGCGGGATCGCGCAATGAGCAGTTCTTC,CASSRLAGSRNEQFF
TRBJ2-3,TRBV9,.,.,TGTGCCAGCAGCGTAGCAGGGGATACGCAGTATTTT,CASSVAGDTQYF
TRBJ2-1,TRBV5-1,.,.,TGCGCCAGCAGCTTGGAGGAGGCAGCGCAGTTCTTC,CASSLEEAAQFF
TRBJ1-1,TRBV7-8,.,.,TGTGCCAGCAGCGAAAGGACAGCCTTGAACACTGAAGCTTTCTTT,CASSERTALNTEAFF
TRBJ2-3,TRBV6-5,.,.,TGTGCCAGCAGGAACTTGGGGGGAACAGATACGCAGTATTTT,CASRNLGGTDTQYF
TRBJ2-1,TRBV5-6,.,TRBD1,TGTGCCAGCAGCTCGGGGCCAGGGACAGGAAGCTACAATGAGCAGTTCTTC,CASSSGPGTGSYNEQFF